This T cell receptor (beta chain) was sequenced in a study of blood T cell repertoires in COVID-19. J was trimmed by 6 bases and V by 0 bases; bases with no gene match: 5. The CDR3 totals 15 residues. Looked up from germline, CDR1 is SGHRS and CDR2 is YFSETQ. Sequencing was performed with immunoSEQ multiplex PCR; in TCRdb, only in-frame clones are kept and a portion is missing. The sample has 150,000 to 200,000 clones; 85% are singletons. The sample taken for sequencing was peripheral blood. This sequence originates from a human donor with acute or convalescent COVID-19. The donor label of this sample is uncertain. The J gene is TRBJ2-1, the V gene TRBV5-1; 8 nucleotides match TRBD1. The chain's CDR3 is CASSLAGDRGNEQFF. CDR3 DNA sequence: TGCGCCAGCAGCTTGGCGGGTGACAGGGGCAATGAGCAGTTCTTC.